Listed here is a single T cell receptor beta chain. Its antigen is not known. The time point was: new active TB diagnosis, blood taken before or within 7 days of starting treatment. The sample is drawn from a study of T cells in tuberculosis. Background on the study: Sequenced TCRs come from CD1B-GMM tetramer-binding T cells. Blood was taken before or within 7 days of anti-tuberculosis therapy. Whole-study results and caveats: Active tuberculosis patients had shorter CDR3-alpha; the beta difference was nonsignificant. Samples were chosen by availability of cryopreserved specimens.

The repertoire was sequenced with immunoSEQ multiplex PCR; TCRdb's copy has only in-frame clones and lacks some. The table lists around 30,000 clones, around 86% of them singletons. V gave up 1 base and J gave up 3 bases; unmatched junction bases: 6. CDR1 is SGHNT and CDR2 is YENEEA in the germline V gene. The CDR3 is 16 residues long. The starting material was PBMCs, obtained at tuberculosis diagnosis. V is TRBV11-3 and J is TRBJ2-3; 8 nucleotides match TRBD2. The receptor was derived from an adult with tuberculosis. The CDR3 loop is CASSLGSGGATDTQYF. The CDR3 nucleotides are TGTGCCAGCAGCTTAGGGTCCGGGGGGGCGACAGATACGCAGTATTTT.